This TCR beta chain was obtained from a study of shared clonotypes between healthy human individuals. Study overall: Three plates each covered CD4 naive and memory; CD8 naive two, CD8 memory one. General study points: Between a few donors, naive CD4 clonotypes were shared at a level of about 5%.

Measured with immunoSEQ multiplex PCR; TCRdb has only the in-frame clones, and not every one. The sample holds roughly 1 million clones, approximately 80% seen once. Turning to this clone: Its antigen is still unknown.

The CDR3 runs 14 residues. CDR1 is SGHRS and CDR2 is YFSETQ in the germline V gene. With V trimmed by 4 bases and J by 10 bases, 12 bases remained unmatched. The sample taken for sequencing was memory CD4+ T cells from PBMCs. Noted subset: CD45RA-negative fraction. V usage is TRBV5-1 and J usage is TRBJ2-3; 7 bases are shared with TRBD2. The source of this sequence is a man younger than 35 in good health. Some clones in this sample may be carry-over from other donors' samples. CDR3 sequence: CASSPGEGRGAQYF. The CDR3 DNA sequence: TGCGCCAGCAGCCCGGGGGAGGGCCGAGGTGCGCAGTATTTT.